These 10 T cell receptor beta chains were sequenced from one sample in a study of T cell responses to AZD1222 COVID-19 vaccine. Profiled with immunoSEQ multiplex PCR; TCRdb holds only in-frame clones, not every one. The repertoire consists of fewer than 120,000 clones, with approximately 85% occurring once and the leading ten covering 4% to 5%. The sequences come from peripheral blood, collected on day 0 of AZD1222 vaccination. The receptor source for this set is an adult in good health.

This clone was counted once. This chain joins TRBV9 and TRBJ1-1; the D is unclear. Germline CDR1 SGDLS, CDR2 YYNGEE. The CDR3 is 15 amino acids. V lost 0 bases and J lost 1, with 10 bases in between. The DNA for the CDR3 is TGTGCCAGCAGCGTAGAAGCCCGGGGGAACACTGAAGCTTTCTTT. It is translated as CASSVEARGNTEAFF.

The J gene is TRBJ2-3, the V gene TRBV28; 16 bases are shared with TRBD2. The CDR3 totals 18 residues. Germline V lookup: CDR1 MDHEN, CDR2 SYDVKM. Unmatched junction bases numbered 7, after V lost 5 bases and J lost 2 bases. CDR3 DNA: TGTGCCAGCAGTCCAGGGACTAGCGGGAGGGCCCCCACAGATACGCAGTATTTT. Translated, it gives CASSPGTSGRAPTDTQYF.

This chain joins TRBV6-5 and TRBJ2-7; 9 bases fit TRBD2. The J segment lost 7 bases and the V segment lost 6 bases, leaving 13 bases of the junction unmatched. This CDR3 has 15 residues. In germline, CDR1 is MNHEY, CDR2 SVGAGI. CDR3 loop: CASSGLAPPLGEQYF. The CDR3 DNA is TGTGCCAGCAGCGGACTAGCGCCACCTCTGGGGGAGCAGTACTTC.

CDR3 region: CASSRSAGQVVSYEQYF. The CDR3 DNA is TGTGCCAGTAGTAGAAGCGCGGGACAGGTGGTCTCCTACGAGCAGTACTTC. V usage is TRBV19 and J usage is TRBJ2-7; 8 bases are shared with TRBD1. This CDR3 spans 17 amino acids. Germline V CDR1 and CDR2: LNHDA, SQIVND (reference sequence). Losses at the gene ends were 4 bases for V and 0 bases for J; bases not matched to a gene: 11.

The rearrangement uses TRBV21-1 and TRBJ2-6; the D call in the table, TRBD2, was not verified against the DNA. TRBV21-1 is a pseudogene locus. The CDR3 runs 16 residues. As DNA, the CDR3 is TGTGCCAGCACCCTAGCGGGAGGCTCTGGGGCCAACGTCCCGACTTTC. Encoded protein: CASTLAGGSGANVPTF.

The chain couples TRBV18 to TRBJ2-3, with TRBD2 matching 9 bases. This CDR3 contains 16 residues. After removal of 3 bases from V and 1 base from J, the junction contained 5 bases not matched to a gene. Germline V CDR1 and CDR2: KGHSH, LQKENI. The CDR3 loop reads CASSPPGLAGTDTQYF. CDR3 DNA sequence: TGTGCCAGCTCACCGCCGGGACTAGCCGGCACAGATACGCAGTATTTT.

This clone was recorded a few times. This chain links TRBV7-2 with TRBJ2-7; D call uncertain. The CDR3 is 15 residues long. Looked up from germline, CDR1 is SGHTA and CDR2 is FQGNSA. Trimming left V 1 base short and J 1 base short, with 11 bases between. The CDR3 nucleotides read TGTGCCAGCAGCTTAGGTCCGGCAGCATCCTACGAGCAGTACTTC. As protein: CASSLGPAASYEQYF.

The gene calls are TRBV6-2 or TRBV6-3 and TRBJ1-1, with a tentative D call TRBD1 (5 bases). Looked up from germline, CDR1 is MNHEY and CDR2 is SVGEGT. The CDR3 extends over 14 amino acids. The V gene lost 4 bases and the J gene lost 8 bases, with 17 bases spanning the gap. The CDR3 spells CASSFTGHSREAFF. The DNA of the CDR3 is TGTGCCAGCAGTTTCACAGGCCACTCGAGGGAAGCTTTCTTT.

The chain joins TRBV11-3 to TRBJ1-2; perhaps TRBD1 as D (6 bases). This CDR3 spans 10 amino acids. The V and J ends lost 8 bases and 8 bases respectively, with 9 bases between them. Germline V lookup: CDR1 SGHNT, CDR2 YENEEA. In nucleotides, the CDR3 is TGTGCCAGCGGCAGGGGCGGCTACACCTTC. Amino acids: CASGRGGYTF.

The J gene is TRBJ2-7, the V gene TRBV19; D is possibly TRBD1 (5 bases). CDR1 LNHDA and CDR2 SQIVND come from the germline V gene (reference sequence). The CDR3 runs to 15 residues. V was pared by 0 bases and J by 3 bases, with 12 bases between. CDR3 loop: CASSIDSAGIYEQYF. The CDR3 DNA follows: TGTGCCAGTAGTATAGACTCCGCAGGGATCTACGAGCAGTACTTC.